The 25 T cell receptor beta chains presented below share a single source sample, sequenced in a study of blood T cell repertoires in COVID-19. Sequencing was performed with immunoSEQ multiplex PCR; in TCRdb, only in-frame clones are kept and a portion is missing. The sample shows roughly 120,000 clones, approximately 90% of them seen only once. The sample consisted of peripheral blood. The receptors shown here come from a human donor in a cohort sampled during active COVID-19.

CDR3 region: CASRSPYRGEAFF. Written as DNA, the CDR3 is TGTGCCAGCAGATCGCCCTACAGGGGTGAAGCTTTCTTT. The rearrangement joins TRBV28 to TRBJ1-1; 7 bases align to TRBD1. CDR1 and CDR2 from the germline V gene are MDHEN and SYDVKM. The CDR3 has 13 residues. V lost 6 bases to trimming and J lost 7 bases; unmatched junction nucleotides: 8.

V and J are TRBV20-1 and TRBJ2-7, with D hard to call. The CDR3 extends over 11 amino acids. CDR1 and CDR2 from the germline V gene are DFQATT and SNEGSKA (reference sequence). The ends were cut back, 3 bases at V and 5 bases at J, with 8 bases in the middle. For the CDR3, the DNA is TGCAGTGCTAGGCCTCTAAACGAGCAGTACTTC. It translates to CSARPLNEQYF.

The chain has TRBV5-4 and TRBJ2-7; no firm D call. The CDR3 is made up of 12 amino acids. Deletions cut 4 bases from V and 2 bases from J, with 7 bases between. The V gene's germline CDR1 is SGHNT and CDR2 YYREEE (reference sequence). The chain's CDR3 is CASSSAAYEQYF. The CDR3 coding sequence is TGTGCCAGCAGCAGCGCGGCCTACGAGCAGTACTTC.

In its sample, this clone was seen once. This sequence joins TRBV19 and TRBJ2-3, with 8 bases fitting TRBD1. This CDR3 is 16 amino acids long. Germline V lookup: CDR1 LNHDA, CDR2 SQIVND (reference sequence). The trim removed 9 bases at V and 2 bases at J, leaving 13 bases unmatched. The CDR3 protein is CASGSRGQGNTDTQYF. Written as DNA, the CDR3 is TGTGCCAGCGGCTCTAGAGGACAGGGAAACACAGATACGCAGTATTTT.

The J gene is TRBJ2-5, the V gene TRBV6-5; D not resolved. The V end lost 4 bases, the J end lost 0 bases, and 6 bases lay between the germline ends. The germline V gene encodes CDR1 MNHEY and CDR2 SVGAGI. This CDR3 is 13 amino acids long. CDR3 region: CASSSQNQETQYF. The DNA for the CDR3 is TGTGCCAGCAGTTCCCAGAACCAAGAGACCCAGTACTTC.

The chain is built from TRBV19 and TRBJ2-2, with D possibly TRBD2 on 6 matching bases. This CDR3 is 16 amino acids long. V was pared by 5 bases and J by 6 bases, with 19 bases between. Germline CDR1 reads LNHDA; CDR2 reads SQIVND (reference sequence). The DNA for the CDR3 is TGTGCCAGTAGTGCGCGGACTGGCGGAGGGGCCGGGGAGCTGTTTTTT. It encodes CASSARTGGGAGELFF.

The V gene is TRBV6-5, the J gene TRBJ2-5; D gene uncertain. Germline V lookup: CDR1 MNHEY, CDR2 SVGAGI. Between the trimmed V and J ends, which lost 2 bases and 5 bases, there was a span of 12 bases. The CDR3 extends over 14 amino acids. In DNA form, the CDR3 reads TGTGCCAGCAGTTACGGTCGGAGAGCGGAGACCCAGTACTTC. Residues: CASSYGRRAETQYF.

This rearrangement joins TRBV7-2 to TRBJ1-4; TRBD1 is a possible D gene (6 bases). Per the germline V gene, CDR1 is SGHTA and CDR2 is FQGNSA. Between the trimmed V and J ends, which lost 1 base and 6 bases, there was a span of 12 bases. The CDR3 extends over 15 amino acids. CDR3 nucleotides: TGTGCCAGCAGCTTAGTTGGGACACAGGATGAAAAACTGTTTTTT. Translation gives CASSLVGTQDEKLFF.

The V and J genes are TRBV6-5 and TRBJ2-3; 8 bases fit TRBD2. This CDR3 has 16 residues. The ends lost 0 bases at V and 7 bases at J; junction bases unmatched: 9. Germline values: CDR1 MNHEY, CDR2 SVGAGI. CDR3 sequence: CASSYSSIGGGYTQYF. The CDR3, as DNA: TGTGCCAGCAGTTACTCGAGTATCGGGGGGGGCTATACGCAGTATTTT.

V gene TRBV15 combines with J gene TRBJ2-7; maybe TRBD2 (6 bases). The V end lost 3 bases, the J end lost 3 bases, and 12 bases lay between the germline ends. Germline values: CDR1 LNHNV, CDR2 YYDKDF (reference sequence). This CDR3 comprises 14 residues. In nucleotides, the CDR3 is TGTGCCACCAGCAGGTTGGACGGGGGCTACGAGCAGTACTTC. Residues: CATSRLDGGYEQYF.

The CDR3 coding sequence is TGTGCCAGCAGTCCCCAGGCAGGGGGCGCGTATGGGGCCAACGTCCTGACTTTC. It is translated as CASSPQAGGAYGANVLTF. This chain joins TRBV28 and TRBJ2-6, with 8 bases lining up with TRBD1. The CDR3 has 18 residues. The germline V gene has CDR1 MDHEN and CDR2 SYDVKM. After removal of 5 bases from V and 3 bases from J, the junction contained 12 bases not matched to a gene.

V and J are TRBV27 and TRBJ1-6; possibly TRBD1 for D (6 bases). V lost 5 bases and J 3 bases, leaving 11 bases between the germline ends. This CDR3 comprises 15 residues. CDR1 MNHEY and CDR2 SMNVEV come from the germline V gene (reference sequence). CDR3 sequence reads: CASSRQGSYNSPLHF. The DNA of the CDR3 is TGTGCCAGCAGTCGGCAGGGGAGCTATAATTCACCCCTCCACTTT.

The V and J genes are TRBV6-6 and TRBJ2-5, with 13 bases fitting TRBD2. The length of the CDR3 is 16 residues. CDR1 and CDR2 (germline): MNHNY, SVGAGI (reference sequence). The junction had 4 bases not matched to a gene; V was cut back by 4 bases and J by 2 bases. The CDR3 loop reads CASSSGLAGIQETQYF. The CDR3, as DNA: TGTGCCAGCAGTTCGGGACTAGCGGGGATACAAGAGACCCAGTACTTC.

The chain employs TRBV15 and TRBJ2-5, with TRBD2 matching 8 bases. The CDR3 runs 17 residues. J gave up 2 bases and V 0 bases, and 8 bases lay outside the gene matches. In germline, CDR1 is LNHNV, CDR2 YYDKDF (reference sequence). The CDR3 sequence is CATSRDLGAGGQETQYF. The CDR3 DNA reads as TGTGCCACCAGCAGAGATCTAGGTGCGGGGGGACAAGAGACCCAGTACTTC.

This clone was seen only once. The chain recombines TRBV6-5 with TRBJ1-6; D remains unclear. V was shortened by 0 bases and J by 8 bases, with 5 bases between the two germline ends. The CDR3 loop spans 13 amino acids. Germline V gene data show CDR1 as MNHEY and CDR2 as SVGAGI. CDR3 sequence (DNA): TGTGCCAGCAGTTACTCTCCAGATTCACCCCTCCACTTT. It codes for CASSYSPDSPLHF.

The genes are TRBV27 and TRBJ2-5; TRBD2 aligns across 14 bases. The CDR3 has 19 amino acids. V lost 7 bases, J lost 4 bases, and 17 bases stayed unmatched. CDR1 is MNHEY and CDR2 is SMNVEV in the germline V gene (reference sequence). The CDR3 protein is CASKPIRLAGGERGETQYF. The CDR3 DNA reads TGTGCCAGCAAACCAATCCGACTAGCGGGGGGGGAGAGAGGAGAGACCCAGTACTTC.

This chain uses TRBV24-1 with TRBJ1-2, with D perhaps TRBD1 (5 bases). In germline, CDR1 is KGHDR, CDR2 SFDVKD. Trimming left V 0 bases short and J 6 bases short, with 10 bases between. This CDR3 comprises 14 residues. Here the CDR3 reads CATSDLWGKDGYTF. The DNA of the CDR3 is TGTGCCACCAGTGATTTGTGGGGCAAGGATGGCTACACCTTC.

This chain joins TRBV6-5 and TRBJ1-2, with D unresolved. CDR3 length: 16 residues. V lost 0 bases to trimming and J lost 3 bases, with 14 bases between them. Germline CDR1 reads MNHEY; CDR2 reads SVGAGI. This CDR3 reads CASSYSGHRTDYGYTF. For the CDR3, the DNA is TGTGCCAGCAGTTACTCGGGTCACAGAACAGACTATGGCTACACCTTC.

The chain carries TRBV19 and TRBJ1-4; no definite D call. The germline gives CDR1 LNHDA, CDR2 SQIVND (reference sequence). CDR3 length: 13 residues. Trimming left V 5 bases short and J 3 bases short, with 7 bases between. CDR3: CASSPSANEKLFF. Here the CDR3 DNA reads TGTGCCAGTAGTCCCTCTGCTAATGAAAAACTGTTTTTT.

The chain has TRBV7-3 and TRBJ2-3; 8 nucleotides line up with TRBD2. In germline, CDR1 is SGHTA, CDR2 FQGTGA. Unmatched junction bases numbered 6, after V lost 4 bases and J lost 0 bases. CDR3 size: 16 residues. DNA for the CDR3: TGTGCCAGCAGCTCATTAGCGGGGTCTAGCACAGATACGCAGTATTTT. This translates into CASSSLAGSSTDTQYF. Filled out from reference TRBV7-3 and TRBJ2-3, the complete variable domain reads GAGVSQTPSNKVTEKGKYVELRCDPISGHTALYWYRQSLGQGPEFLIYFQGTGAADDSGLPNDRFFAVRPEGSVSTLKIQRTERGDSAVYLCASSSLAGSSTDTQYFGPGTRLTVL.

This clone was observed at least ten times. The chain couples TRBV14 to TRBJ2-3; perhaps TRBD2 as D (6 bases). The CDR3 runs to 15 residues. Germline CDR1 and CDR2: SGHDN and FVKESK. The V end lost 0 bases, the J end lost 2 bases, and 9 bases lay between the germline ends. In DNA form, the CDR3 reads TGTGCCAGCAGCCAAGATGGGGGGTTCACAGATACGCAGTATTTT. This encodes CASSQDGGFTDTQYF.

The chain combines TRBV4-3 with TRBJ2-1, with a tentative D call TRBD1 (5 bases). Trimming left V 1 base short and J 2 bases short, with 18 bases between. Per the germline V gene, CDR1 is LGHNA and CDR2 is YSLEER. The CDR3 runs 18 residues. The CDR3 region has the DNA TGCGCCAGCAGCCAAGGAAACCACCCAAGGGGTGCCTACAATGAGCAGTTCTTC. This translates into CASSQGNHPRGAYNEQFF.

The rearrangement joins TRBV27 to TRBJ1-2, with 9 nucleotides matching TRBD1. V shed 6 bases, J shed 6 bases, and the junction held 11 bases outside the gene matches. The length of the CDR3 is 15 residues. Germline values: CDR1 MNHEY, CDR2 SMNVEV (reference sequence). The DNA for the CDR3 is TGTGCCAGCAGGACCACACAGGGGGCTGTGGATGGCTACACCTTC. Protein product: CASRTTQGAVDGYTF.

CDR3 region: CSVALSTDTQYF. CDR3 in DNA: TGCAGCGTTGCCCTAAGCACAGATACGCAGTATTTT. The chain joins TRBV29-1 to TRBJ2-3, with D unresolved. Germline lookup yields CDR1 SQVTM and CDR2 ANQGSEA. The germline V and J ends were trimmed by 4 bases and 0 bases, with 5 bases remaining between them. This CDR3 has 12 residues.

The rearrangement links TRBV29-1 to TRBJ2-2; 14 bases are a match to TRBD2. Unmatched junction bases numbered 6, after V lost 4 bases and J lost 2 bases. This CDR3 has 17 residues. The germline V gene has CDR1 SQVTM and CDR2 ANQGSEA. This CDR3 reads CSVAGTSGSSNTGELFF. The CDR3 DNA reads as TGCAGCGTTGCCGGGACTAGCGGGAGCAGTAACACCGGGGAGCTGTTTTTT.